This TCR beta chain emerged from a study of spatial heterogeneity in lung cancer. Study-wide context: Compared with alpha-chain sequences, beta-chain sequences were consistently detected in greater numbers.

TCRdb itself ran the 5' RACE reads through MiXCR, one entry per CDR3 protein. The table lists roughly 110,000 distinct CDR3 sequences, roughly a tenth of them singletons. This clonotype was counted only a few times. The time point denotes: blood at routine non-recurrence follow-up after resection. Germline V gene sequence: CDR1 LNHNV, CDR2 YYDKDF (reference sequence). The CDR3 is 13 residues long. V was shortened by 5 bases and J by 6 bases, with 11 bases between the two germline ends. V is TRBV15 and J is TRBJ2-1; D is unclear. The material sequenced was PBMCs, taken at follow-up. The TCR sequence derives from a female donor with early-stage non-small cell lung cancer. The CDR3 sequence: CATSEVGVNEQFF. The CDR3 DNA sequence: TGTGCCACCAGCGAGGTAGGCGTCAATGAGCAGTTCTTC.